This T cell receptor (beta chain) originates from a study of T cells in Graves' hyperthyroidism and ophthalmopathy. The study enrolled patients aged 18 to 65 with newly diagnosed hyperthyroidism of under 2 months' duration. Out of over 9 ml of fresh peripheral blood came the PBMCs. V was pared by 5 bases and J by 4 bases, with 20 bases between. In germline, CDR1 is SGHAT, CDR2 FQNNGV. The CDR3 has 16 amino acids. Regions amplified from RNA transcripts were the TCR beta CDR3 regions. Using the HTBI primer set, a first-round RT-PCR was run on the TCR CDR3. TCRdb redid the calling of the multiplex PCR reads with MiXCR, one entry per CDR3 protein. Among 750,000 to 900,000 distinct CDR3 sequences listed, roughly 37% were seen once.

The sequenced sample was blood. V and J are TRBV11-2 and TRBJ2-5; D may be TRBD1 or TRBD2 (6 bases each). The sequence was obtained from a man aged 18 to 29 with Graves' hyperthyroidism. This CDR3 is CASSPTKNGGRETQYF. In DNA, the CDR3 is TGTGCCAGCAGCCCTACCAAGAACGGGGGCAGAGAGACCCAGTACTTC.